This T cell receptor beta chain was sequenced during a study of OX40 agonist ivuxolimab in advanced cancers. Across the whole study: Patients were treated with ivuxolimab, an agonistic anti-OX40 (CD134) antibody. The patients received ivuxolimab by intravenous route every 2 weeks at 0.01 to 10 mg/kg. Overall study findings and caveats: The study found among the lowest clonal expansion in partial responders at 0.1-3.0 mg/kg.

This clone was detected only once. The antigen remains undetermined. Germline CDR1 is SGDLS and CDR2 is YYNGEE. Trimming shortened V by 6 bases and J by 5 bases, and 17 bases separated the two germline ends. The CDR3 runs to 15 residues. Samples of blood were obtained at baseline, on cycle 4 day 1, and on cycle 7 day 1. Sequencing used immunoSEQ multiplex PCR; TCRdb keeps in-frame clones, though not all of them. The sample holds 55,000 to 70,000 clones, about 90% seen once. This TCR was recovered from an adult with an advanced solid tumor such as melanoma, head and neck, liver or kidney cancer. Source: CD4+ or CD8+ T cells sorted from blood, taken in a trial of the OX40 agonist ivuxolimab. This sequence joins TRBV9 and TRBJ1-4; D is perhaps TRBD1 (6 bases). CDR3 protein: CASTLGGGLNEKLFF. The CDR3 DNA reads as TGTGCCAGCACCCTGGGGGGCGGTCTAAATGAAAAACTGTTTTTT.